This TCR beta chain stems from a study of T-cell reconstitution after alpha-beta-depleted transplantation in children. The study, taken as a whole, reports: Surviving recipient T cells and intrathymic progenitors accounted for some patients' high TCRbeta diversity at day 60. Alpha-beta T cells about two months after transplant reportedly derived from several hundred expanded graft clones. Newly made T cells mostly supplied T-cell counts and diversity one year after transplant.

Trimming shortened V by 6 bases and J by 1 base, and 13 bases separated the two germline ends. The V gene's germline CDR1 is MNHNS and CDR2 SASEGT. The length of the CDR3 is 15 residues. Concerning this clonotype itself: The antigen is not known.

The TCRbeta library was prepared with unique molecular identifiers. TCRdb independently ran MiXCR on the PCR reads; one entry per CDR3 protein. The repertoire has 450,000 to 700,000 distinct CDR3 sequences, 25% to 30% of them found once; the top ten carry just over 35%. The specimen was PBMCs, collected before TCRalphabeta/CD19-depleted stem cell transplant. This sequence was found in a boy younger than two with Wiskott-Aldrich syndrome, due to receive a stem cell transplant. The V gene is TRBV6-1, the J gene TRBJ1-5; weak D call: TRBD1 (5 bases). CDR3 amino acids: CASRSGTPSNQPQHF. The CDR3 DNA follows: TGTGCCAGCAGATCCGGGACCCCCAGCAATCAGCCCCAGCATTTT.